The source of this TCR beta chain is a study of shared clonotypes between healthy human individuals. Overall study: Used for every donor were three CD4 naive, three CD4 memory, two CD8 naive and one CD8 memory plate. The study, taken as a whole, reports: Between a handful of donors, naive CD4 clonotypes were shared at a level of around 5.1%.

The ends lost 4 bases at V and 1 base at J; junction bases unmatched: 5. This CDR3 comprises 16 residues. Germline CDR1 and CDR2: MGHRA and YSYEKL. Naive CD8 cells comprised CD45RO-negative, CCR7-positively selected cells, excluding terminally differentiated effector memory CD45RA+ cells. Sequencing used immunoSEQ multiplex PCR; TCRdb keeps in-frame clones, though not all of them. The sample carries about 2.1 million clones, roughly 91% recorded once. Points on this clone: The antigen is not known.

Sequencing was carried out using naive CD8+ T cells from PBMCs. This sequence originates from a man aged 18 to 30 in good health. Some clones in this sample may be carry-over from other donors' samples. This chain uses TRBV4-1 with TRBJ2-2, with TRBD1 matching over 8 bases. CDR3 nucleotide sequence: TGCGCCAGCAGCCTGTTGACAGGGGAGAACACCGGGGAGCTGTTTTTT. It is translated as CASSLLTGENTGELFF.